This T cell receptor (beta chain) was identified in a study of T cells in Graves' hyperthyroidism and ophthalmopathy. Amplification targeted TCR beta CDR3 regions from RNA transcripts. When the TCR CDR3 underwent first-round RT-PCR, the HTBI primer set was used. TCRdb re-called the multiplex PCR reads through MiXCR, storing one row per CDR3 protein. The sample yields roughly 560,000 distinct CDR3 sequences, over 12% seen once. Ophthalmopathy cases scored 3 or more on the Clinical Activity Score and 4 or more on NOSPECS grade, with duration below 3 months. A patient was excluded if there was uncontrolled infection, other autoimmune disease, pregnancy or lactation. Clinical symptoms, serum thyroxine, TRAb, thyroid ultrasound and orbital computed tomography established diagnosis. This clonotype was picked up many times. The CDR3 contains 14 residues. The V and J ends lost 0 bases and 0 bases respectively, with 6 bases between them. The germline V gene has CDR1 SGHAT and CDR2 FQNNGV.

The sequencing sample was made of blood. The clonotype comes from a middle-aged woman with Graves' ophthalmopathy. V gene TRBV11-2 combines with J gene TRBJ2-7; D gene unclear. CDR3: CASSLDAASYEQYF. CDR3 coding DNA: TGTGCCAGCAGCTTAGATGCAGCCTCCTACGAGCAGTACTTC.